Following are 2 T cell receptor beta chains from one sample sequenced in a study of blood T cells in healthy people across ages (dated by TCRdb to 2015 to 2017). Receptors were amplified or captured by 5' RACE. Sequencing was performed on an Illumina HiSeq 2500. A second PCR of roughly 6 to 11 cycles was run with a J-beta primer mix and a sample-barcoded 5' primer. TCRdb handled the public reads itself, with Q25 trimming in fastp and clone calling in MiXCR, and kept productive beta chains. Entries that share a CDR3 protein sequence are merged under the most common genes and DNA. The sample includes fewer than 650,000 distinct CDR3 sequences, with over 25% observed a single time. Clones ranked in the top ten supply approximately 3.5% of the sample. This same sample was also part of a study on T cells of mothers and their children.

The specimen sequenced was blood. These receptors all come from a boy aged 2 to 10 in good health.

This clonotype was observed a handful of times. The chain recombines TRBV18 with TRBJ2-5, with D perhaps matching TRBD2 (5 bases). CDR1 is KGHSH and CDR2 is LQKENI in the germline V gene. The CDR3 length is 21 residues. V lost 1 base to trimming and J lost 2 bases, with 29 bases between them. The CDR3 sequence: CASSPRSIHPTRGSGQETQYF. DNA for the CDR3: TGTGCCAGCTCACCACGGAGCATACACCCTACTAGAGGAAGCGGACAAGAGACCCAGTACTTC.

The V call is TRBV5-4, the J call TRBJ1-5; D is unresolved. This CDR3 spans 14 amino acids. Deletions cut 0 bases from V and 3 bases from J, with 7 bases between. Germline V lookup: CDR1 SGHNT, CDR2 YYREEE (reference sequence). In DNA form, the CDR3 reads TGTGCCAGCAGCTTGGGGCTTCTCAATCAGCCCCAGCATTTT. Translating it yields CASSLGLLNQPQHF.